Below, 28 T cell receptor beta chains from the same sample are listed, as sequenced in a study of blood T cell repertoires in COVID-19. This table comes from immunoSEQ multiplex PCR, and its TCRdb copy is limited to in-frame clones, with some not included. The repertoire holds approximately 220,000 clones, 88% seen once, with around 2.6% in the top ten. Sequencing used PBMCs or T cells enriched from blood (not recorded which). Receptors were obtained from a woman in her twenties or thirties who had recovered from COVID-19.

The chain carries TRBV19 and TRBJ1-6, with D possibly matching TRBD1 (6 bases). The V and J ends lost 7 bases and 10 bases respectively, with 20 bases between them. Germline CDR1 is LNHDA and CDR2 is SQIVND (reference sequence). The CDR3 loop spans 15 amino acids. This CDR3 is CASTPGVGANSPLHF. The CDR3 bases are TGTGCCAGTACCCCCGGGGTGGGGGCGAACTCACCCCTCCACTTT.

This clone came up a few times. Other DNA sequences in the sample encode the same CDR3. V usage is TRBV5-4 and J usage is TRBJ1-2; D unclear. The CDR3 runs 13 residues. The germline V and J ends were trimmed by 2 bases and 2 bases, with 7 bases remaining between them. The V gene's germline CDR1 is SGHNT and CDR2 YYREEE (reference sequence). The CDR3 DNA reads as TGTGCCAGCAGCTTAGAACAGAACTATGGCTACACCTTC. Protein product: CASSLEQNYGYTF.

This chain uses TRBV7-9 with TRBJ2-1, with TRBD1 as a possible D gene (5 bases). The CDR3 length is 16 residues. With 2 bases removed from V and 5 bases from J, the gap between germline ends came to 16 bases. Germline V gives CDR1 SEHNR, CDR2 FQNEAQ (reference sequence). In DNA form, the CDR3 reads TGTGCCAGCAGCTTACTCCAGGGATCTATGGACAATGAGCAGTTCTTC. Translating it yields CASSLLQGSMDNEQFF.

V usage is TRBV19 and J usage is TRBJ1-1; 7 bases agree with TRBD1. V was clipped by 9 bases and J by 3 bases; unmatched bases: 7. The CDR3 covers 13 residues. Germline V gene data show CDR1 as LNHDA and CDR2 as SQIVND (reference sequence). CDR3 bases: TGTGCCAGCTCCGGGACAGACTACACTGAAGCTTTCTTT. Its protein product is CASSGTDYTEAFF.

The chain links TRBV9 to TRBJ1-2; 10 nucleotides match TRBD1. With 4 bases clipped from V and 4 bases from J, the junction kept 7 bases outside the gene matches. Germline lookup yields CDR1 SGDLS and CDR2 YYNGEE. There are 15 residues in the CDR3. This CDR3 is CASSLADRGGYGYTF. The CDR3 DNA reads as TGTGCCAGCAGCCTAGCGGACAGGGGGGGCTATGGCTACACCTTC.

CDR3 sequence: CASSWTDCYEQYF. CDR3 DNA sequence: TGCGCCAGCAGCTGGACAGATTGCTACGAGCAGTACTTC. This chain links TRBV10-1 with TRBJ2-7, with D perhaps TRBD1 (6 bases). Trimming shortened V by 6 bases and J by 3 bases, and 12 bases separated the two germline ends. The CDR3 spans 13 residues. Germline V gene sequence: CDR1 WNHNN, CDR2 SYGVQD (reference sequence).

The genes are TRBV27 and TRBJ1-2, with a weak D call TRBD1 (6 bases). V gave up 6 bases and J gave up 6 bases, with 11 bases separating them. This CDR3 has 12 amino acids. Germline V gene data show CDR1 as MNHEY and CDR2 as SMNVEV (reference sequence). In DNA, the CDR3 is TGTGCCAGCAGAGGGACAAAGCATGGCTACACCTTC. Amino acid sequence: CASRGTKHGYTF.

The chain has TRBV5-4 and TRBJ2-7, with 9 bases lining up with TRBD1. V lost 4 bases, J lost 4 bases, and 3 bases stayed unmatched. Germline CDR1 reads SGHNT; CDR2 reads YYREEE (reference sequence). The length of the CDR3 is 13 residues. The CDR3 DNA sequence: TGTGCCAGCAGCGGGGGACAGGGTTACGAGCAGTACTTC. This encodes CASSGGQGYEQYF.

This clone was observed a single time. Other DNA sequences of this sample code for an identical CDR3. The rearrangement uses TRBV6-5 and TRBJ1-3; no clear D. The CDR3 extends over 13 amino acids. The germline CDR1 and CDR2 sequences are MNHEY and SVGAGI. Trimming shortened V by 6 bases and J by 3 bases, and 9 bases separated the two germline ends. The CDR3: CASRSGSGNTIYF. The CDR3 region has the DNA TGTGCCAGCAGATCTGGGAGTGGAAACACCATATATTTT.

The CDR3 DNA is TGTGCCAGCAGCCCAGGGGGTTACTCCTATAATTCACCCCTCCACTTT. Translation gives CASSPGGYSYNSPLHF. The V and J genes are TRBV5-6 and TRBJ1-6, with 7 bases identical to TRBD1. This CDR3 spans 16 amino acids. Germline assignment: CDR1 SGHDT and CDR2 YYEEEE. J lost 0 bases, V lost 4 bases, and 4 bases had no gene match.

This clone was observed a few times. V and J are TRBV7-9 and TRBJ1-2; D is unclear. The CDR3 has 14 amino acids. V was clipped by 1 base and J by 6 bases, with 12 bases between them. Germline V gene sequence: CDR1 SEHNR, CDR2 FQNEAQ (reference sequence). This CDR3 is CASSLGGLGNGYTF. In nucleotides, the CDR3 is TGTGCCAGCAGCTTAGGCGGGTTAGGTAATGGCTACACCTTC.

This clone turned up a few times. The rearrangement links TRBV10-3 to TRBJ1-5; tentatively, D is TRBD1 (5 bases). Between the trimmed V and J ends, which lost 0 bases and 0 bases, there was a span of 9 bases. Germline V CDR1 and CDR2: ENHRY, SYGVKD. The CDR3 contains 16 residues. The CDR3 DNA is TGTGCCATCAGTGAGTCCTCAGGGTATAGCAATCAGCCCCAGCATTTT. Amino acid sequence: CAISESSGYSNQPQHF.

The chain combines TRBV13 with TRBJ2-1; possible D gene TRBD2, 6 bases. The CDR3 contains 15 residues. Germline V lookup: CDR1 PRHDT, CDR2 FYEKMQ (reference sequence). Between the trimmed V and J ends, which lost 3 bases and 2 bases, there was a span of 11 bases. The CDR3 DNA follows: TGTGCCAGCAGCTTCCTAGCGCGGACCTACAATGAGCAGTTCTTC. Translating gives CASSFLARTYNEQFF.

The chain uses TRBV5-6 and TRBJ1-2; 7 nucleotides align to TRBD1. After removal of 2 bases from V and 4 bases from J, the junction contained 2 bases not matched to a gene. There are 13 residues in the CDR3. Germline assignment: CDR1 SGHDT and CDR2 YYEEEE. The CDR3: CASSFGTAYGYTF. The CDR3 nucleotides are TGTGCCAGCAGCTTTGGGACAGCCTATGGCTACACCTTC.

The V gene is TRBV7-2, the J gene TRBJ1-1, with 7 bases that match TRBD1. The ends lost 4 bases at V and 5 bases at J; junction bases unmatched: 10. The CDR3 is made up of 15 amino acids. The germline CDR1 and CDR2 sequences are SGHTA and FQGNSA. The CDR3 DNA is TGTGCCAGCAGCTCGCAGGGGGGAGTTTTGACTGAAGCTTTCTTT. Protein: CASSSQGGVLTEAFF.

This clone was seen more than once but under ten times. The CDR3 DNA sequence: TGTGCCAGTATGGACAGGGGCCACCATCAGCCCCAGCATTTT. The encoded protein is CASMDRGHHQPQHF. The chain has TRBV19 and TRBJ1-5, with TRBD1 matching over 9 bases. The J segment lost 5 bases and the V segment lost 7 bases, leaving 6 bases of the junction unmatched. This CDR3 has 14 amino acids. Germline CDR1 and CDR2: LNHDA and SQIVND (reference sequence).

The table lists this clone with many counts. The V call is TRBV6-4, the J call TRBJ2-2, with 7 bases fitting TRBD2. V was pared by 2 bases and J by 3 bases, with 6 bases of the junction left unmatched. Germline CDR1 MRHNA, CDR2 SNTAGT. The length of the CDR3 is 16 residues. Written as DNA, the CDR3 is TGTGCCAGCAGTGACCAGGGCGGGGGAGACACCGGGGAGCTGTTTTTT. Protein product: CASSDQGGGDTGELFF.

The chain couples TRBV6-1 to TRBJ2-7; 8 nucleotides agree with TRBD1. J gave up 2 bases and V 1 base, and 4 bases lay outside the gene matches. Germline CDR1 and CDR2: MNHNS and SASEGT. CDR3 size: 15 residues. This CDR3 reads CASSEGQGWTYEQYF. For the CDR3, the DNA is TGTGCCAGCAGTGAAGGACAGGGGTGGACCTACGAGCAGTACTTC.

The chain has TRBV4-1 and TRBJ2-3, with D tentatively TRBD1 (6 bases). V lost 3 bases, J lost 4 bases, and 11 bases lay in between. Germline CDR1 reads MGHRA; CDR2 reads YSYEKL. This CDR3 spans 14 amino acids. CDR3 in DNA: TGCGCCAGCAGCCATGAGGGGGTTCCAGATACGCAGTATTTT. Amino acids: CASSHEGVPDTQYF.

V usage is TRBV6-2 or TRBV6-3 and J usage is TRBJ2-1, with TRBD2 matching 9 bases. Looked up from germline, CDR1 is MNHEY and CDR2 is SVGEGT. The ends lost 2 bases at V and 8 bases at J; junction bases unmatched: 4. This CDR3 region has 14 residues. The CDR3 is CASSYGGGADEQFF. The CDR3 nucleotides are TGTGCCAGCAGTTACGGCGGGGGGGCTGATGAGCAGTTCTTC.

The chain carries TRBV7-2 and TRBJ2-5; unclear D gene. V shed 1 base and J shed 5 bases, with 11 bases lying between them. The CDR3 is 14 residues long. Per germline, CDR1 SGHTA and CDR2 FQGNSA. In nucleotides, the CDR3 is TGTGCCAGCAGCTTAGTTGCCTCCGGGGAGACCCAGTACTTC. This translates into CASSLVASGETQYF.

In DNA, the CDR3 is TGTGCCACCAGCCTCGGGACTGACGACTCCTACGAGCAGTACTTC. Encoded protein: CATSLGTDDSYEQYF. The rearrangement joins TRBV15 to TRBJ2-7; D might be TRBD2 (6 bases). V was shortened by 5 bases and J by 0 bases, with 14 bases between the two germline ends. Germline lookup yields CDR1 LNHNV and CDR2 YYDKDF (reference sequence). The CDR3 covers 15 residues.

The rearrangement joins TRBV29-1 to TRBJ1-2; D perhaps matches TRBD1 (6 bases). Trimming shortened V by 7 bases and J by 8 bases, and 23 bases separated the two germline ends. The CDR3 spans 14 residues. Germline assignment: CDR1 SQVTM and CDR2 ANQGSEA. Written as DNA, the CDR3 is TGCAGCGCCGCCGACAGGAAAGATCTCAGGGGCTACACCTTC. The encoded protein is CSAADRKDLRGYTF.

This clone was recorded once. This chain links TRBV6-5 with TRBJ2-7; 10 positions agree with TRBD2. Per the germline V gene, CDR1 is MNHEY and CDR2 is SVGAGI. V lost 0 bases and J lost 0; bases outside the gene matches: 2. The CDR3 is made up of 16 amino acids. CDR3 in DNA: TGTGCCAGCAGTTACTCGATAGCGGGGGGCTCCTACGAGCAGTACTTC. Translating gives CASSYSIAGGSYEQYF.

CDR3: CASSLTGFTYEQYF. CDR3 in DNA: TGCGCCAGCAGCTTGACAGGGTTTACCTACGAGCAGTACTTC. The rearrangement joins TRBV5-1 to TRBJ2-7, with a weak D call TRBD1 (6 bases). From germline, CDR1 is SGHRS and CDR2 YFSETQ. The CDR3 has 14 residues. Trimming removed 1 base from V and 2 bases from J, with 10 bases in between.

Remarks on this clone: Other DNA sequences in the same sample also yield this CDR3. This chain connects TRBV4-3 to TRBJ1-5, with a weak D call TRBD1 (6 bases). Trimming left V 0 bases short and J 7 bases short, with 13 bases between. This CDR3 spans 15 amino acids. The germline gives CDR1 LGHNA, CDR2 YSLEER. CDR3 residues: CASSQDQGGDQPQHF. The DNA of the CDR3 is TGCGCCAGCAGCCAAGATCAAGGGGGGGACCAGCCCCAGCATTTT.

The chain carries TRBV9 and TRBJ2-5; perhaps TRBD2 as D (7 bases). V gave up 0 bases and J gave up 3 bases, with 9 bases separating them. Germline V lookup: CDR1 SGDLS, CDR2 YYNGEE. The CDR3 runs 14 residues. CDR3 coding DNA: TGTGCCAGCAGCGTAGGGGGGGGCGAAGAGACCCAGTACTTC. This sequence encodes CASSVGGGEETQYF.

This chain uses TRBV2 with TRBJ2-3; TRBD2 matches at 14 bases. This CDR3 is built from 16 residues. With 8 bases clipped from V and 5 bases from J, the junction kept 9 bases outside the gene matches. CDR1 is SNHLY, CDR2 FYNNEI, per germline. The CDR3 DNA follows: TGTGCCAGCGCCCAGACTAGCGGGGGGGCGGGAGATACGCAGTATTTT. This codes for CASAQTSGGAGDTQYF.